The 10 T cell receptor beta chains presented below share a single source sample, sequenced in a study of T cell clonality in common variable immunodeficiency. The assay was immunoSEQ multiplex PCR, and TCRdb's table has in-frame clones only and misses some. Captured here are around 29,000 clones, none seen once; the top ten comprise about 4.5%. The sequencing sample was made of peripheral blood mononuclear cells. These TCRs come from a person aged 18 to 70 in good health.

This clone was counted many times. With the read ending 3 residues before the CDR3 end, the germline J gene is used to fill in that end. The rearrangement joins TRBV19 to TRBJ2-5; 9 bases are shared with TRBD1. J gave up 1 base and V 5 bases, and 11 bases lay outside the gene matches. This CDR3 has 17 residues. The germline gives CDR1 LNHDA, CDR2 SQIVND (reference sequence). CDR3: CASSPWGQGGSQETQYF. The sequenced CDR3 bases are TGTGCCAGTAGTCCGTGGGGACAGGGTGGCAGCCAAGAGACC.

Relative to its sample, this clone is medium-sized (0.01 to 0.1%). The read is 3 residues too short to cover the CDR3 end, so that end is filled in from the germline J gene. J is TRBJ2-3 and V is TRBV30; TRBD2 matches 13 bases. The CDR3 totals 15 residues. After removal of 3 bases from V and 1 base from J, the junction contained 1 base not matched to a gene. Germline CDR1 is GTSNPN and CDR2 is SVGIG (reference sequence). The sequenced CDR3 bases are TGTGCCTGGAGCGGACTAGCGGGAGGCACAGATACG. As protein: CAWSGLAGGTDT. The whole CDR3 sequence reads CAWSGLAGGTDTQYF.

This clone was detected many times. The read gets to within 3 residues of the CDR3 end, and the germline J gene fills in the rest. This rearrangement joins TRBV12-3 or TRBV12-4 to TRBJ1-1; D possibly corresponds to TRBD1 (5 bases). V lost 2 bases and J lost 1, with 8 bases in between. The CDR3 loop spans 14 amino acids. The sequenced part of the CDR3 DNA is TGTGCCAGCAGTTTACAGGGAGCGAACACTGAA. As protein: CASSLQGANTE. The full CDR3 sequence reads CASSLQGANTEAFF.

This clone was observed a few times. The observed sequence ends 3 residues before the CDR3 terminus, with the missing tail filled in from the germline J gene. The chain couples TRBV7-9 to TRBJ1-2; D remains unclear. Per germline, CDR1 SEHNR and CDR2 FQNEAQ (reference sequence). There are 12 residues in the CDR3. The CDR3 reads CASSYSPGDYTF. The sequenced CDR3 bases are TGTGCCAGCTCCTACTCCCCAGGCGAC. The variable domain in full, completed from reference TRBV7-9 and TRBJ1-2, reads DTGVSQNPRHKITKRGQNVTFRCDPISEHNRLYWYRQTLGQGPEFLTYFQNEAQLEKSRLLSDRFSAERPKGSFSTLEIQRTEQGDSAMYLCASSYSPGDYTFGSGTRLTVV.

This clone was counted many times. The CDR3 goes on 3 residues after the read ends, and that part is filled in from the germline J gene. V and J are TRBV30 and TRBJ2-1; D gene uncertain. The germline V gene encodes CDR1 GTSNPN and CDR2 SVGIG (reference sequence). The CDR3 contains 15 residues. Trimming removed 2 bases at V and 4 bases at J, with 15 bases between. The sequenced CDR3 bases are TGTGCCTGGAGTCCAGGTGGCAGCAAATACAATGAG. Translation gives CAWSPGGSKYNE. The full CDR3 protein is CAWSPGGSKYNEQFF.

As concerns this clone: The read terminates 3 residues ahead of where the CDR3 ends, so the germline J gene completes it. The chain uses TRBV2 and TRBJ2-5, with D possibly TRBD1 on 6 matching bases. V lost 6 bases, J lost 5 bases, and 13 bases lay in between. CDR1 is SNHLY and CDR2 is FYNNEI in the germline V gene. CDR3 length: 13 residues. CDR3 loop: CASRGGGAETQYF. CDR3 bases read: TGTGCCAGCAGGGGTGGGGGCGCGGAGACC.

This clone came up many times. The CDR3 here is CASSSGGYSGNTIYF. CDR3 bases read: TGTGCCAGCAGCTCCGGGGGATACTCTGGAAACACC. The gene calls are TRBV5-4 and TRBJ1-3; perhaps TRBD1 as D (5 bases). The read ends 3 residues early relative to the CDR3; the germline J gene fills the gap. This CDR3 comprises 15 residues. Germline V gene lookup returns CDR1 SGHNT and CDR2 YYREEE (reference sequence). Trimming removed 3 bases at V and 0 bases at J, with 10 bases between.

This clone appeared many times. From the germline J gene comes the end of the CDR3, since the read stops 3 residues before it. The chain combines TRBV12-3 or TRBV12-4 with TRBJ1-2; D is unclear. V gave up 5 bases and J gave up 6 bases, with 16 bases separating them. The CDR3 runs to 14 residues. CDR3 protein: CASSTGMAKDGYTF. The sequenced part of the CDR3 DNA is TGTGCCAGCAGTACGGGGATGGCAAAGGATGGC.

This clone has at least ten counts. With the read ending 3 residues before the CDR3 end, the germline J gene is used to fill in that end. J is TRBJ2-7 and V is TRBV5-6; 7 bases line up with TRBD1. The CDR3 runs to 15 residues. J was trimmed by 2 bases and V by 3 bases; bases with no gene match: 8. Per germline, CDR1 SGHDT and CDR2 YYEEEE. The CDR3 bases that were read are TGTGCCAGCAGCTCTACACAGGGGCGGCCCTACGAG. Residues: CASSSTQGRPYE. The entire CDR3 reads CASSSTQGRPYEQYF.

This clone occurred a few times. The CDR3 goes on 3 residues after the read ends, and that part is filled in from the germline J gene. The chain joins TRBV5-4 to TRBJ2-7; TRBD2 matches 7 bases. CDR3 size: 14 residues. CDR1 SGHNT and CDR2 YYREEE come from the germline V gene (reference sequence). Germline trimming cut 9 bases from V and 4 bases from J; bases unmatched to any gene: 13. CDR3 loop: CATRFGTTTYEQYF. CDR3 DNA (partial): TGTGCCACCAGGTTCGGGACTACAACTTACGAG.